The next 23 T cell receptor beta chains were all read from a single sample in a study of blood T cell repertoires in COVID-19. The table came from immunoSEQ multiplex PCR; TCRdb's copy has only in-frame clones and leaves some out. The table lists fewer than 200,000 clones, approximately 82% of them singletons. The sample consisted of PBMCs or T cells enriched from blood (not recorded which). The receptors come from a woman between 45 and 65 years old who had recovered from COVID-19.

This CDR3 is CASSLAGPGGSETQYF. The CDR3 nucleotides read TGTGCCAGCAGCTTAGCGGGCCCAGGGGGGTCGGAGACCCAGTACTTC. The rearrangement links TRBV7-2 to TRBJ2-5; possible D gene TRBD1, 7 bases. Trimming shortened V by 0 bases and J by 5 bases, and 16 bases separated the two germline ends. This CDR3 region has 16 residues. Germline CDR1 and CDR2: SGHTA and FQGNSA.

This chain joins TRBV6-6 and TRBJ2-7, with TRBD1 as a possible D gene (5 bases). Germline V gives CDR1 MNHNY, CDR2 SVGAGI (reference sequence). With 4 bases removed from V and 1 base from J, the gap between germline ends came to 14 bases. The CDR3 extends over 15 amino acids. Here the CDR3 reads CASSSPNRWSYEQYV. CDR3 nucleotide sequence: TGTGCCAGCAGTTCTCCAAACAGGTGGTCCTACGAGCAGTACGTC.

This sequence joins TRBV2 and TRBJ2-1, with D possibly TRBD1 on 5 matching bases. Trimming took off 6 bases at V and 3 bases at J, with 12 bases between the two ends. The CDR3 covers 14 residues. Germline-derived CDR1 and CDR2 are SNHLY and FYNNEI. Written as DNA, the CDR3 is TGTGCCAGCAGATCAGGGCAGGGCTACAATGAGCAGTTCTTC. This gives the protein CASRSGQGYNEQFF.

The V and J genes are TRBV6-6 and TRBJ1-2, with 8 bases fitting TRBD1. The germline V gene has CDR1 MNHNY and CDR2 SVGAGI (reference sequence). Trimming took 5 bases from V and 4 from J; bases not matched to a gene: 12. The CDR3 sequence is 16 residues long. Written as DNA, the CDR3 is TGTGCCAGCAGTCCTCTCCGGAGACAGGGGTTCTATGGCTACACCTTC. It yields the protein CASSPLRRQGFYGYTF.

CDR3 region: CASSRIGQGGNSPLHF. The DNA for the CDR3 is TGCGCCAGCAGCCGGATCGGACAGGGAGGTAATTCACCCCTCCACTTT. J is TRBJ1-6 and V is TRBV5-1; TRBD1 agrees at 8 bases. CDR3 length: 16 amino acids. The V gene end was trimmed by 4 bases and the J gene end by 6 bases; junction bases not matched to a gene: 9. Germline V lookup: CDR1 SGHRS, CDR2 YFSETQ.

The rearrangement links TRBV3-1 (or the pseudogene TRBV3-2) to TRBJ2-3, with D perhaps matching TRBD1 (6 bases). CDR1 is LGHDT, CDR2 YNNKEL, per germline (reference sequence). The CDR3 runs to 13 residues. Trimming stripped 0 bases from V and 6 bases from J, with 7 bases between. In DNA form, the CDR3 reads TGTGCCAGCAGCCAAGAGGGGGCGGATACGCAGTATTTT. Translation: CASSQEGADTQYF.

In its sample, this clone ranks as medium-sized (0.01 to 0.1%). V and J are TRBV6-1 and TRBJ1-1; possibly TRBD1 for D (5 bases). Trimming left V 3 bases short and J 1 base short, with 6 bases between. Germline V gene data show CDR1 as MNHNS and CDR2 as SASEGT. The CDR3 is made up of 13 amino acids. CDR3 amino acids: CASSDGQNTEAFF. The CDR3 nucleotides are TGTGCCAGCAGTGATGGACAGAACACTGAAGCTTTCTTT.

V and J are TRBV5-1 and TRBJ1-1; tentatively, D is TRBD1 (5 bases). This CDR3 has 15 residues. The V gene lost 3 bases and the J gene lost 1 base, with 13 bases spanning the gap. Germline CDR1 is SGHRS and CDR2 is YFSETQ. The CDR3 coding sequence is TGCGCCAGCAGCTGGGACTTGGGCCCGAACACTGAAGCTTTCTTT. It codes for CASSWDLGPNTEAFF.

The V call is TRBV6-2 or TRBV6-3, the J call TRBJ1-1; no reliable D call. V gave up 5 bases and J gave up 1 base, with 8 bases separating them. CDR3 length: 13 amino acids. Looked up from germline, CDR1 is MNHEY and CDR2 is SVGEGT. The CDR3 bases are TGTGCCAGCAGTCCCCGGGGGAACACTGAAGCTTTCTTT. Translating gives CASSPRGNTEAFF.

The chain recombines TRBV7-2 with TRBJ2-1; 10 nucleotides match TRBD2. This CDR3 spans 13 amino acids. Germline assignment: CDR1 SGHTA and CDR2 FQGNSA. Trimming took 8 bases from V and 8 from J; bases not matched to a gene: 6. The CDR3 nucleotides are TGTGCCAGCCGGGCTAGCGGGAGCGATGAGCAGTTCTTC. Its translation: CASRASGSDEQFF.

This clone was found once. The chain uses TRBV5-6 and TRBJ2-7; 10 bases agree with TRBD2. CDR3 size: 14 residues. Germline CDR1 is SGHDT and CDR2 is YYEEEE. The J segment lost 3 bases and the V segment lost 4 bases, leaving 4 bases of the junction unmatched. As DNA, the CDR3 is TGTGCCAGCAGCCGCTGGACTAGCGGCTACGAGCAGTACGTC. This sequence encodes CASSRWTSGYEQYV.

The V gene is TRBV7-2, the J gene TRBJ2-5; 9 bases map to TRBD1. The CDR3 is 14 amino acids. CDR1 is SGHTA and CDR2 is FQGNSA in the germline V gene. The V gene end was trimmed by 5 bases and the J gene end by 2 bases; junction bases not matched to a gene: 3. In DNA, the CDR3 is TGTGCCAGCAGCCGTGACAGGGGGCAAGAGACCCAGTACTTC. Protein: CASSRDRGQETQYF.

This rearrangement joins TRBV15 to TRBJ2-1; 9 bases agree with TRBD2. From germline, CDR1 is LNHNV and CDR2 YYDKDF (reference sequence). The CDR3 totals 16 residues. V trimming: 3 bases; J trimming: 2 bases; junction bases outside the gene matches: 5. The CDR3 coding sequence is TGTGCCACCAGCAGCATACTAGCGGGCGCCTACAATGAGCAGTTCTTC. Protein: CATSSILAGAYNEQFF.

The CDR3 protein is CASSQDWDRANEKLFF. The CDR3 DNA is TGTGCCAGCAGCCAAGACTGGGACAGGGCTAATGAAAAACTGTTTTTT. This rearrangement joins TRBV14 to TRBJ1-4, with TRBD1 matching over 9 bases. The V segment lost 0 bases and the J segment 3 bases; nucleotides outside the gene matches: 2. There are 16 residues in the CDR3. Germline values: CDR1 SGHDN, CDR2 FVKESK.

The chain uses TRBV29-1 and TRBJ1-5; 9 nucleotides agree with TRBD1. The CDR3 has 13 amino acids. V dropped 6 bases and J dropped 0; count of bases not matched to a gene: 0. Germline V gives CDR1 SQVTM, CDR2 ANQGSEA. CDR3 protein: CSVGQGSNQPQHF. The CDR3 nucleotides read TGCAGCGTGGGACAGGGTAGCAATCAGCCCCAGCATTTT. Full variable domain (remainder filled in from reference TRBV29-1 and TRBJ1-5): SAVISQKPSRDICQRGTSLTIQCQVDSQVTMMFWYRQQPGQSLTLIATANQGSEATYESGFVIDKFPISRPNLTFSTLTVSNMSPEDSSIYLCSVGQGSNQPQHFGDGTRLSIL.

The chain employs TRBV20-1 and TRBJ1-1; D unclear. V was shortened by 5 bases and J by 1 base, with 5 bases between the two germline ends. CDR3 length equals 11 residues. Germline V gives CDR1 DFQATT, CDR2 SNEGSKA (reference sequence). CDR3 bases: TGCAGTGCTCCCGGGAACACTGAAGCTTTCTTT. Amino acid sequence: CSAPGNTEAFF.

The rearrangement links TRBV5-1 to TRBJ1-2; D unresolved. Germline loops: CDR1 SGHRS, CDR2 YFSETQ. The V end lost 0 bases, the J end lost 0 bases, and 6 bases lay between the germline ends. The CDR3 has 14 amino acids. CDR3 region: CASSLEPTNYGYTF. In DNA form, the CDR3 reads TGCGCCAGCAGCTTGGAGCCTACTAACTATGGCTACACCTTC.

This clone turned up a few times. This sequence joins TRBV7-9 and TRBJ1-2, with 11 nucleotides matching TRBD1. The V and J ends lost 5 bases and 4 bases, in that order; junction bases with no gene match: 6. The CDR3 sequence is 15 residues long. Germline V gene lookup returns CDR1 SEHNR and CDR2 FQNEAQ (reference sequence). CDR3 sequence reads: CASSPRTGGSYGYTF. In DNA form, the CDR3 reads TGTGCCAGCAGCCCAAGGACAGGGGGCAGCTATGGCTACACCTTC.

For the CDR3, the DNA is TGTGCCAGCAAGACAGGGGAAGATTCACCCCTCCACTTT. It encodes CASKTGEDSPLHF. V gene TRBV25-1 combines with J gene TRBJ1-6; 8 positions match TRBD1. Germline trimming cut 7 bases from V and 8 bases from J; bases unmatched to any gene: 4. Germline loops: CDR1 MGHDK, CDR2 SYGVNS. This CDR3 comprises 13 residues. Full variable domain (remainder filled in from reference TRBV25-1 and TRBJ1-6): EADIYQTPRYLVIGTGKKITLECSQTMGHDKMYWYQQDPGMELHLIHYSYGVNSTEKGDLSSESTVSRIRTEHFPLTLESARPSHTSQYLCASKTGEDSPLHFGNGTRLTVT.

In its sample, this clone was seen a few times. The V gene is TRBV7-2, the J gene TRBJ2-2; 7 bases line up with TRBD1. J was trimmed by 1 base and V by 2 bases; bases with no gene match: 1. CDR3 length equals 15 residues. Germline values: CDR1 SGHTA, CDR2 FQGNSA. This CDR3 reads CASSLRQGNTGELFF. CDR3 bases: TGTGCCAGCAGCTTAAGACAGGGGAACACCGGGGAGCTGTTTTTT.

DNA for the CDR3: TGTGCCAGCGCACAGGGGTCTAGCACAGATACGCAGTATTTT. Protein product: CASAQGSSTDTQYF. The chain joins TRBV7-3 to TRBJ2-3, with 7 bases lining up with TRBD1. With V trimmed by 8 bases and J by 0 bases, 5 bases remained unmatched. CDR3 length equals 14 residues. In germline, CDR1 is SGHTA, CDR2 FQGTGA.

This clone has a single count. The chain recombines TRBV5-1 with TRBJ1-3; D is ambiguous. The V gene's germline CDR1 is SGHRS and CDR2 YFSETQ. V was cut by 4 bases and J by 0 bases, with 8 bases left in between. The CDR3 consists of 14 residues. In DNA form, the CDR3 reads TGCGCCAGCAGCGCCTCAGGCTCTGGAAACACCATATATTTT. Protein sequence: CASSASGSGNTIYF.

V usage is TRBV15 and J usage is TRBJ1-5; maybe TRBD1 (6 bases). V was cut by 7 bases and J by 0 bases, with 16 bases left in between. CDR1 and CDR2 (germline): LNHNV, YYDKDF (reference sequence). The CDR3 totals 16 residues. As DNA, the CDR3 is TGTGCCACCACCCAAGGGGGGGGCTATAGCAATCAGCCCCAGCATTTT. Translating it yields CATTQGGGYSNQPQHF.